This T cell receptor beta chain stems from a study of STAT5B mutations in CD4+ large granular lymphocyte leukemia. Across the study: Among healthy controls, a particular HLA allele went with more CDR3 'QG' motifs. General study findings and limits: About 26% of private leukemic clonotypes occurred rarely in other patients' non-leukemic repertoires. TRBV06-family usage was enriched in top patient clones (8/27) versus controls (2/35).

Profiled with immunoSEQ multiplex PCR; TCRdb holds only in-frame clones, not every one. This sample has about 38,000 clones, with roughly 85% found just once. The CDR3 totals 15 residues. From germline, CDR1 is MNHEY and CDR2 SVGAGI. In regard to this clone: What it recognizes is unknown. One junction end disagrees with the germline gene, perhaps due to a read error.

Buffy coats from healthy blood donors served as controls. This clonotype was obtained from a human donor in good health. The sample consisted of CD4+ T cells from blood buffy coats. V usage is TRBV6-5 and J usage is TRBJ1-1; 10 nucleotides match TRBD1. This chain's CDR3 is CASSYRGTGEALVDF. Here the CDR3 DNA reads TGTGCCAGCAGTTACCGGGGGACAGGGGAAGCTCTGGTGGACTTT.